One T cell receptor (beta chain) is described in this entry. Profiling relied on immunoSEQ multiplex PCR, and the TCRdb table lists in-frame clones only, not all of them. Of around 150,000 clones detected, roughly 80% appear once; the ten largest clones hold over 15%. The record originates from a study of blood T cell repertoires in COVID-19. Study-wide background: The cDNA or gDNA used as material had been derived from T cells, B-cell-depleted T cells, or PBMCs.

This CDR3 has 14 amino acids. The V and J ends lost 4 bases and 7 bases respectively, with 17 bases between them. Germline CDR1 is SGDLS and CDR2 is YYNGEE. This rearrangement joins TRBV9 to TRBJ2-5; D is possibly TRBD2 (5 bases). This TCR derives from a middle-aged man with acute or convalescent COVID-19. The source material was peripheral blood. The CDR3: CASSPRTDLWTQYF. In DNA, the CDR3 is TGTGCCAGCAGCCCTAGGACTGATCTGTGGACCCAGTACTTC.